This record concerns one TCR beta chain sequence. Specified time point: newly diagnosed, previously untreated cHL patient sample. PBMCs representing newly diagnosed, untreated classical Hodgkin lymphoma functioned as the comparison. The CDR3 is 14 amino acids. Germline lookup yields CDR1 SGHVS and CDR2 FQNEAQ. Between the trimmed V and J ends, which lost 2 bases and 0 bases, there was a span of 5 bases. These data are taken from a study of PD-1 blockade in classical Hodgkin lymphoma. TCRdb keeps only in-frame clones here, not all; method: immunoSEQ multiplex PCR. The profile shows roughly 70,000 clones, over 90% of them singletons.

What was sequenced was peripheral blood mononuclear cells (PBMCs). This chain uses TRBV7-8 with TRBJ1-3, with D uncertain. This TCR derives from a human donor with classical Hodgkin lymphoma. Written as DNA, the CDR3 is TGTGCCAGCAGCTTAAGGGACTCTGGAAACACCATATATTTT. Its translation is CASSLRDSGNTIYF.